Here is one T cell receptor (beta chain) with its context. As handled by the study authors: Nucleated cell number was recorded as an estimate derived from reference gene primer amplification. TCRdb's copy holds only in-frame clones and misses some; the assay was immunoSEQ multiplex PCR. V, J and clone size were drawn from that table, and D and trimming were deduced from the DNA. The sample lists around 50,000 clones; 90% were seen once. The record originates from a study of blood T cell repertoires in COVID-19. Study-level background: COVID-19 samples collected from the United States, Italy and Spain covered acute and convalescent phases. T cells, B-cell-depleted T cells, or PBMCs provided the cDNA or gDNA that served as material.

Sequenced: peripheral blood. This sequence was found in a man in his 70s with active COVID-19.

CDR3 residues: CASSIGQPHNQPQHF. The CDR3 DNA sequence: TGTGCCAGTAGTATTGGGCAGCCCCACAATCAGCCCCAGCATTTT. The chain uses TRBV19 and TRBJ1-5; D uncertain. Germline assignment: CDR1 LNHDA and CDR2 SQIVND (reference sequence). Trimming pared 3 bases from V and 3 bases from J, leaving 12 bases between. CDR3 size: 15 residues.